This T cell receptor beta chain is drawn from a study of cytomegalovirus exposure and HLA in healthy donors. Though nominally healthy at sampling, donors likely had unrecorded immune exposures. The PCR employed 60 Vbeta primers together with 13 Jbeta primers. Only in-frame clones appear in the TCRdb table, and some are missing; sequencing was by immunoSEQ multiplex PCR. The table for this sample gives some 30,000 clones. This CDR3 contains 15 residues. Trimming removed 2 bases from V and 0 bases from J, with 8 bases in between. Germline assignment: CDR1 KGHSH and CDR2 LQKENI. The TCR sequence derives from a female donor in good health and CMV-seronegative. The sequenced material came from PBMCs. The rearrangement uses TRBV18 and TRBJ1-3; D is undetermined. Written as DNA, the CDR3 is TGTGCCAGCTCACCAGTGGGCAACTCTGGAAACACCATATATTTT. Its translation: CASSPVGNSGNTIYF.